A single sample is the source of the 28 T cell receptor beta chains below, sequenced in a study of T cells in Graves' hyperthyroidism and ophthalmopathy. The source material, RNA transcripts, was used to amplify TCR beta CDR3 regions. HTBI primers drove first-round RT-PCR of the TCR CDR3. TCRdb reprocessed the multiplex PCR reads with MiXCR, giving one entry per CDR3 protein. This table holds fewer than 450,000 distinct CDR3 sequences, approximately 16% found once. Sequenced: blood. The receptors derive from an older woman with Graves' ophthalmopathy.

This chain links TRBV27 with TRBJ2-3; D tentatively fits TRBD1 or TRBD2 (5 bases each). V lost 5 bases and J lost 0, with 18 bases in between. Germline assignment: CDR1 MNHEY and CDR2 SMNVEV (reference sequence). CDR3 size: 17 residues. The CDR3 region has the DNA TGTGCCAGCAGTCCGAACTTGGGACGGCGGAGCACAGATACGCAGTATTTT. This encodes CASSPNLGRRSTDTQYF.

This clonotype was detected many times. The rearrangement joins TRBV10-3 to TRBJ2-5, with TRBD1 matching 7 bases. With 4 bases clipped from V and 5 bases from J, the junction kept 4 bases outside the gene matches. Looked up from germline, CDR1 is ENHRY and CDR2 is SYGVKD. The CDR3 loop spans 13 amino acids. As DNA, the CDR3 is TGTGCCATCAGTGGGTCAGGGGGTGAGACCCAGTACTTC. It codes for CAISGSGGETQYF.

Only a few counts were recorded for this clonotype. DNA of the CDR3: TGTGCCAGCAGCCTAAGACTAGCGGGTAGCACAGATACGCAGTATTTT. Translated, it gives CASSLRLAGSTDTQYF. The V gene is TRBV5-8, the J gene TRBJ2-3, with TRBD2 matching over 10 bases. V trimming: 4 bases; J trimming: 0 bases; junction bases outside the gene matches: 5. There are 16 residues in the CDR3. Germline CDR1 reads SGHTS; CDR2 reads YDEGEE. The variable domain in full, with the rest retrieved from reference TRBV5-8 and TRBJ2-3, is EAGVTQSPTHLIKTRGQQATLRCSPISGHTSVYWYQQALGLGLQFLLWYDEGEERNRGNFPPRFSGRQFPNYSSELNVNALELEDSALYLCASSLRLAGSTDTQYFGPGTRLTVL.

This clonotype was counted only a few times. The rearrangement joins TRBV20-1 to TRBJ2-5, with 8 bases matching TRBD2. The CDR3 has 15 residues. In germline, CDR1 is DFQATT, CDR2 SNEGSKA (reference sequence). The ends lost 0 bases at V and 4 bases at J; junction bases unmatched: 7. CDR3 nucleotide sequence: TGCAGTGCTAGAGAGGATAGCGGGATAACAGAGACCCAGTACTTC. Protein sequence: CSAREDSGITETQYF.

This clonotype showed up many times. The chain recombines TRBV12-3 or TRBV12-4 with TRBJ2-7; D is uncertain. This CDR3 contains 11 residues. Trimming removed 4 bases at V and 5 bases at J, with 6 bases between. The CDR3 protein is CASSSADEQYF. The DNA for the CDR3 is TGTGCCAGCAGTTCGGCCGACGAGCAGTACTTC.

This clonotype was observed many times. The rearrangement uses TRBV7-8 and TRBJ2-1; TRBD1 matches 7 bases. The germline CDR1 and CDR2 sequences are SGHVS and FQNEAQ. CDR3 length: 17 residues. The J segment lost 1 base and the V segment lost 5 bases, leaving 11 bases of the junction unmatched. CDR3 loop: CASSTRTGAGSYNEQFF. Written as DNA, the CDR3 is TGTGCCAGCAGCACCCGCACAGGGGCGGGTTCCTACAATGAGCAGTTCTTC.

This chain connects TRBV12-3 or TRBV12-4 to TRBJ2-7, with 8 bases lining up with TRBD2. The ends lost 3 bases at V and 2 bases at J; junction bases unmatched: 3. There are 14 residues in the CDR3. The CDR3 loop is CASSFTSGTYEQYF. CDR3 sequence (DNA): TGTGCCAGCAGTTTCACTAGCGGAACCTACGAGCAGTACTTC.

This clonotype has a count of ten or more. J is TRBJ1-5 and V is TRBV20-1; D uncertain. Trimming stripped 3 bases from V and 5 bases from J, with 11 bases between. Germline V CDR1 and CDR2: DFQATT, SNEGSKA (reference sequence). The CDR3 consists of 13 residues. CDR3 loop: CSASEVKDQPQHF. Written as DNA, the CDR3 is TGCAGTGCTAGTGAGGTAAAGGATCAGCCCCAGCATTTT.

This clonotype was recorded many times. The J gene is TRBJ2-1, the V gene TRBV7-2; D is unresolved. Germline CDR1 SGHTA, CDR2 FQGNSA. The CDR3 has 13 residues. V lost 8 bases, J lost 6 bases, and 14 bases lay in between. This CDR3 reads CASGIGLLNEQFF. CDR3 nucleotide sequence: TGTGCCAGCGGCATCGGCCTTCTCAATGAGCAGTTCTTC.

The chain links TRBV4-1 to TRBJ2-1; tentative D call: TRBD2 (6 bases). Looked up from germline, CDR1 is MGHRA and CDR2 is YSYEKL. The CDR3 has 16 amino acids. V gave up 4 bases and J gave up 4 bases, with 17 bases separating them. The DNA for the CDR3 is TGCGCCAGCAGCCGGGACCCTGGGGAGGATTACAATGAGCAGTTCTTC. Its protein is CASSRDPGEDYNEQFF.

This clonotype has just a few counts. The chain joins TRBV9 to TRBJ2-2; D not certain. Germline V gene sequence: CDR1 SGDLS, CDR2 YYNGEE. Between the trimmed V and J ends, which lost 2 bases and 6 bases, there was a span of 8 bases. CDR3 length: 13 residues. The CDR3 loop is CASSVSVAGELFF. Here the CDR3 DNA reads TGTGCCAGCAGCGTTTCAGTGGCCGGGGAGCTGTTTTTT.

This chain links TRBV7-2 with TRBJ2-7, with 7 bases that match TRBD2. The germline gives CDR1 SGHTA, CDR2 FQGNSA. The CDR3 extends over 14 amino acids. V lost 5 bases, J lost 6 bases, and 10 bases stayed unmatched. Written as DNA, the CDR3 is TGTGCCAGCAGCCGGGGTCTAGCGGCCGCCGAGCAGTACTTC. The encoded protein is CASSRGLAAAEQYF.

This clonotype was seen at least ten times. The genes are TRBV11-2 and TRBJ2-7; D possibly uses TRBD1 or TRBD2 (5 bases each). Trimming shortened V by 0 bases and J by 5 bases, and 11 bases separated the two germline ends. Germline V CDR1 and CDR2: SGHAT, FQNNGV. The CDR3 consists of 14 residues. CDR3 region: CASSLDRGPDEQYF. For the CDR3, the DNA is TGTGCCAGCAGCTTAGATCGGGGCCCCGACGAGCAGTACTTC.

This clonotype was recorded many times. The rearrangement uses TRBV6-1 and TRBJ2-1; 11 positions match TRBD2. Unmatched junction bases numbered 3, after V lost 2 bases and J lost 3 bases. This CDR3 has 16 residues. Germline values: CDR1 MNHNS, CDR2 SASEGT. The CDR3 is CASSESLAGGYNEQFF. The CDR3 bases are TGTGCCAGCAGTGAATCTCTAGCGGGAGGCTACAATGAGCAGTTCTTC.

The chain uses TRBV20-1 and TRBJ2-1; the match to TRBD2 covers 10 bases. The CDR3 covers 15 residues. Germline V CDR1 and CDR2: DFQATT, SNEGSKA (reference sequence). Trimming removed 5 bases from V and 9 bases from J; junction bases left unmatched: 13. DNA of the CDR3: TGCAGTGCTCATTCTGGGAGCGGGAGGGCCGGTGAGCAGTTCTTC. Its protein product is CSAHSGSGRAGEQFF.

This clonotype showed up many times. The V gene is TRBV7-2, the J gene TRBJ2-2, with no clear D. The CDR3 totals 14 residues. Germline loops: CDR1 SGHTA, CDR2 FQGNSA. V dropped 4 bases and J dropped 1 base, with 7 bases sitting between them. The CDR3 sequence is CASSYLQNTGELFF. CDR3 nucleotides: TGTGCCAGCAGCTACCTACAGAACACCGGGGAGCTGTTTTTT. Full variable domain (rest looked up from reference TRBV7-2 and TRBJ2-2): GAGVSQSPSNKVTEKGKDVELRCDPISGHTALYWYRQSLGQGLEFLIYFQGNSAPDKSGLPSDRFSAERTGGSVSTLTIQRTQQEDSAVYLCASSYLQNTGELFFGEGSRLTVL.

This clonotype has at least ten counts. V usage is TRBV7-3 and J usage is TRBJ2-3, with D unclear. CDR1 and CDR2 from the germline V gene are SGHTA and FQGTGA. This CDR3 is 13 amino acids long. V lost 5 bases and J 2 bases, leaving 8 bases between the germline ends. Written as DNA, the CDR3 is TGTGCCAGCAGCCCCGCATACACAGATACGCAGTATTTT. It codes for CASSPAYTDTQYF.

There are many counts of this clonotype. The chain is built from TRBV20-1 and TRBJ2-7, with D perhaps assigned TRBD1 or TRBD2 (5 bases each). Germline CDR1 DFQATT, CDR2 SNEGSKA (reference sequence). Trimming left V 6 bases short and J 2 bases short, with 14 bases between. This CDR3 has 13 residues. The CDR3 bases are TGCAGTGCACACCCGGGGCGGGCCTACGAGCAGTACTTC. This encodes CSAHPGRAYEQYF.

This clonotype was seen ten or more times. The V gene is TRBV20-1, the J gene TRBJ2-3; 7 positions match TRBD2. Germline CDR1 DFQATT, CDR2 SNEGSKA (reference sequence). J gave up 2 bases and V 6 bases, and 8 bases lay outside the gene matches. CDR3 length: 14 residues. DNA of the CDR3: TGCAGTGCACGCCCCGGGACTATCACAGATACGCAGTATTTT. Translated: CSARPGTITDTQYF.

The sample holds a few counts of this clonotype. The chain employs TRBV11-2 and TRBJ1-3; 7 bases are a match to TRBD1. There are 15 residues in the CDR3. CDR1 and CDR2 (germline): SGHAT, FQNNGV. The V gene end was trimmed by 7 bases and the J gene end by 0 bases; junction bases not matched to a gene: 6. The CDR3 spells CASTVRGTSGNTIYF. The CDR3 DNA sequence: TGTGCCAGCACTGTCAGGGGGACCTCTGGAAACACCATATATTTT.

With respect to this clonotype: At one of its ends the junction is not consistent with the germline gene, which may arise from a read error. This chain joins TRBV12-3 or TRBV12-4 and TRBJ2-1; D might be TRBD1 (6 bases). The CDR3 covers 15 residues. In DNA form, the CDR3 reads TGTGCCAGCAGCTTAGGGGCAGGGGTGGGGCATGAGCAGTTCTTC. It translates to CASSLGAGVGHEQFF.

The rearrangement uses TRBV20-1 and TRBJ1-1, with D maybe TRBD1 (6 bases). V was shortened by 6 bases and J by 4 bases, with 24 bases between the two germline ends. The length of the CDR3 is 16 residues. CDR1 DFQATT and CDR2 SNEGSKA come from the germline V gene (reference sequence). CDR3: CSALPGNREWFTEAFF. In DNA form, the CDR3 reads TGCAGTGCCTTACCCGGTAACAGGGAATGGTTCACTGAAGCTTTCTTT.

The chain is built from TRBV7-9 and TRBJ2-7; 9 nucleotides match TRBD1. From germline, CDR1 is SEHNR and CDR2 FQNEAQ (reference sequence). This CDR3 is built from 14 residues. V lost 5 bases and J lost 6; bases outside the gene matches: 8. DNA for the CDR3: TGTGCCAGCAGCCCCGGGACAGGGCCGTCCGAGCAGTACTTC. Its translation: CASSPGTGPSEQYF.

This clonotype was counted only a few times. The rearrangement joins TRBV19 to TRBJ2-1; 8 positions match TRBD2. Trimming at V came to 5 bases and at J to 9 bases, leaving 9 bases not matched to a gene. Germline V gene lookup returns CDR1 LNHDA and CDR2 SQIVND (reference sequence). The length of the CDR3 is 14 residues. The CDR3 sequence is CASSPGTRGGEQFF. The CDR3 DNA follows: TGTGCCAGTAGTCCCGGGACTAGAGGAGGTGAGCAGTTCTTC. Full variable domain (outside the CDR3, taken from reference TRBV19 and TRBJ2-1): DGGITQSPKYLFRKEGQNVTLSCEQNLNHDAMYWYRQDPGQGLRLIYYSQIVNDFQKGDIAEGYSVSREKKESFPLTVTSAQKNPTAFYLCASSPGTRGGEQFFGPGTRLTVL.

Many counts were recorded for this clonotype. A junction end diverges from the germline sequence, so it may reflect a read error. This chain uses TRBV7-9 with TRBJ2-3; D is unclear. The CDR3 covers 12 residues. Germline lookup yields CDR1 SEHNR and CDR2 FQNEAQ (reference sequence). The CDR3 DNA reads TGCGCCAGCAGCTTGGGCACAGATACGCAGTATTTT. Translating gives CASSLGTDTQYF.

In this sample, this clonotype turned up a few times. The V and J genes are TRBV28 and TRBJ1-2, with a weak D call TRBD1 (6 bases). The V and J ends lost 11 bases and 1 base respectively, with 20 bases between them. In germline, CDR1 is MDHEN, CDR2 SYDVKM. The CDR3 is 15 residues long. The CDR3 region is CAVAVGGRVNYGYTF. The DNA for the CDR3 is TGTGCCGTTGCAGTTGGGGGGCGGGTTAACTATGGCTACACCTTC.

For the CDR3, the DNA is TGTGCCAGCGCAGGGGTCACTGGGGCCAACGTCCTGACTTTC. It translates to CASAGVTGANVLTF. This chain uses TRBV6-1 with TRBJ2-6; perhaps TRBD1 as D (6 bases). This CDR3 has 14 residues. Trimming stripped 8 bases from V and 2 bases from J, with 10 bases between. Germline V gives CDR1 MNHNS, CDR2 SASEGT.

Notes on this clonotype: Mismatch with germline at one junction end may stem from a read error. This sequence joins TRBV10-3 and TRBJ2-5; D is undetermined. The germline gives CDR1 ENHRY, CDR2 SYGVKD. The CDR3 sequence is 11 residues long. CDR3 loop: CAISEHETLYF. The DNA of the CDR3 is TGTGCCATCAGCGAACACGAGACCCTGTACTTC.